This TCR beta chain was captured in a study of PD-L1 blockade in urothelial cancer. About the research overall: Blood analysis was done at 3 weeks (second dose) and 6 weeks after treatment began. The median T cell count in blood samples was around 150,000.

The J segment lost 5 bases and the V segment lost 6 bases, leaving 6 bases of the junction unmatched. Germline assignment: CDR1 LNHDA and CDR2 SQIVND (reference sequence). The CDR3 runs to 13 residues. This clone was observed once. Time point here: pretreatment peripheral blood. Spike-ins of synthetic TCR analog templates went into each PCR. Data came from immunoSEQ multiplex PCR; TCRdb stores just in-frame clones and leaves some out. The profile shows approximately 90,000 clones, roughly 89% of them singletons. This material consisted of PBMCs, taken around atezolizumab (anti-PD-L1) treatment. V and J are TRBV19 and TRBJ1-1; 7 nucleotides agree with TRBD1. The TCR originated in a man between 60 and 70 years old with urothelial cancer. This CDR3 is CASRPRQGTEAFF. In nucleotides, the CDR3 is TGTGCCAGTAGACCGAGACAGGGTACTGAAGCTTTCTTT.